The 16 T cell receptor beta chains presented below share a single source sample, sequenced in a study of blood T cell repertoires in COVID-19. The data were produced by immunoSEQ multiplex PCR, yet TCRdb's version contains in-frame clones alone and is incomplete. The table shows tens of thousands of clones, with less than 90% occurring only once. The specimen sequenced was peripheral blood. The receptors originated from a man aged 60 to 75 with acute or convalescent COVID-19.

This chain links TRBV6-5 with TRBJ1-4; TRBD1 agrees at 8 bases. J gave up 4 bases and V 5 bases, and 3 bases lay outside the gene matches. The CDR3 loop spans 14 amino acids. CDR1 is MNHEY, CDR2 SVGAGI, per germline. The DNA of the CDR3 is TGTGCCAGCAGTAAGGACAGGGTTAATGAAAAACTGTTTTTT. Its protein product is CASSKDRVNEKLFF.

V and J are TRBV27 and TRBJ2-3; no clear D gene. This CDR3 has 15 residues. V was shortened by 4 bases and J by 2 bases, with 13 bases between the two germline ends. Germline loops: CDR1 MNHEY, CDR2 SMNVEV (reference sequence). Here the CDR3 reads CASSYVGRNTDTQYF. CDR3 sequence (DNA): TGTGCCAGCAGTTACGTGGGCAGAAACACAGATACGCAGTATTTT.

Many counts were recorded for this clone. This chain uses TRBV11-2 with TRBJ2-1, with a possible D match to TRBD2 (6 bases). The CDR3 consists of 15 residues. Looked up from germline, CDR1 is SGHAT and CDR2 is FQNNGV. Trimming took off 0 bases at V and 9 bases at J, with 15 bases between the two ends. The DNA for the CDR3 is TGTGCCAGCAGCTTAGACAGGGACTTAGGGGTTGAGCAGTTCTTC. Protein product: CASSLDRDLGVEQFF.

The chain combines TRBV13 with TRBJ2-2, with 9 positions matching TRBD1. Germline lookup yields CDR1 PRHDT and CDR2 FYEKMQ (reference sequence). V gave up 5 bases and J gave up 7 bases; unmatched junction bases: 8. The CDR3 is made up of 15 amino acids. The CDR3 loop is CASSQNRGQGGELFF. The CDR3 DNA sequence: TGTGCCAGCAGCCAGAACAGGGGGCAAGGCGGGGAGCTGTTTTTT.

V and J are TRBV6-5 and TRBJ1-1; D unclear. The CDR3 contains 15 residues. Germline CDR1 reads MNHEY; CDR2 reads SVGAGI. Trimming left V 7 bases short and J 0 bases short, with 15 bases between. The CDR3 DNA is TGTGCCAGCACTTCATATGGAGGGCTGAACACTGAAGCTTTCTTT. Translation gives CASTSYGGLNTEAFF.

The chain recombines TRBV9 with TRBJ1-2; TRBD1 matches 8 bases. CDR3 length: 14 residues. V lost 0 bases, J lost 4 bases, and 2 bases stayed unmatched. CDR1 and CDR2 (germline): SGDLS, YYNGEE. CDR3 DNA: TGTGCCAGCAGCGTAGATACAGGGGGCTATGGCTACACCTTC. Translating it yields CASSVDTGGYGYTF.

J is TRBJ2-7 and V is TRBV6-5; no definite D call. The CDR3 consists of 14 residues. Germline V gives CDR1 MNHEY, CDR2 SVGAGI. V was shortened by 5 bases and J by 3 bases, with 14 bases between the two germline ends. In nucleotides, the CDR3 is TGTGCCAGCAGTCCCACCGCGACAATCTACGAGCAGTACTTC. Translation gives CASSPTATIYEQYF.

The rearrangement joins TRBV19 to TRBJ2-1, with TRBD1 matching over 7 bases. J was trimmed by 7 bases and V by 6 bases; bases with no gene match: 6. The CDR3 consists of 13 residues. Germline lookup yields CDR1 LNHDA and CDR2 SQIVND (reference sequence). The chain's CDR3 is CASSQGRGNEQFF. The CDR3 DNA follows: TGTGCCAGTAGCCAGGGCAGGGGGAATGAGCAGTTCTTC.

The chain carries TRBV19 and TRBJ1-5, with D possibly being TRBD1 (6 bases). CDR3 length: 16 residues. Trimming removed 5 bases from V and 0 bases from J, with 14 bases in between. Germline assignment: CDR1 LNHDA and CDR2 SQIVND (reference sequence). This CDR3 reads CASSPLTGHSNQPQHF. DNA for the CDR3: TGTGCCAGTAGTCCCTTGACAGGTCATAGCAATCAGCCCCAGCATTTT.

The gene calls are TRBV5-6 and TRBJ1-3; no reliable D call. The ends were cut back, 4 bases at V and 1 base at J, with 12 bases in the middle. The CDR3 is 15 amino acids. CDR1 and CDR2 from the germline V gene are SGHDT and YYEEEE. The DNA of the CDR3 is TGTGCCAGCAGCCGTTTGTTGAGGTCTGGAAACACCATATATTTT. Residues: CASSRLLRSGNTIYF.

This clone was observed a single time. The chain links TRBV7-2 to TRBJ2-1; a weak D match, TRBD1 (5 bases). V lost 4 bases to trimming and J lost 0 bases, with 10 bases between them. The V gene's germline CDR1 is SGHTA and CDR2 FQGNSA. CDR3 length: 15 amino acids. In nucleotides, the CDR3 is TGTGCCAGCAGCTCCGACAGCCGCTCCTACAATGAGCAGTTCTTC. Its translation: CASSSDSRSYNEQFF.

The chain has TRBV7-9 and TRBJ1-4; 10 nucleotides agree with TRBD1. The CDR3 has 15 residues. V lost 6 bases to trimming and J lost 6 bases; unmatched junction nucleotides: 7. Germline V gene sequence: CDR1 SEHNR, CDR2 FQNEAQ (reference sequence). The CDR3 here is CASSPRQGAYEKLFF. As DNA, the CDR3 is TGTGCCAGCAGTCCGAGACAGGGGGCTTATGAAAAACTGTTTTTT.

This sequence joins TRBV5-4 and TRBJ1-2; D uncertain. The V end was cut by 4 bases, the J end by 4 bases, with 20 bases between. Germline V gives CDR1 SGHNT, CDR2 YYREEE (reference sequence). This CDR3 is 16 amino acids long. This CDR3 reads CASSPPREHQPYGYTF. CDR3 coding DNA: TGTGCCAGCAGCCCCCCTAGGGAGCACCAACCCTATGGCTACACCTTC.

The gene calls are TRBV5-1 and TRBJ1-1; 9 bases are shared with TRBD1. After removal of 1 base from V and 5 bases from J, the junction contained 6 bases not matched to a gene. The CDR3 length is 15 residues. CDR1 is SGHRS, CDR2 YFSETQ, per germline. The CDR3: CASSLSTGTGTEAFF. The CDR3 region has the DNA TGCGCCAGCAGCTTGTCAACCGGGACAGGGACTGAAGCTTTCTTT.

The rearrangement joins TRBV5-1 to TRBJ2-7; the D gene is possibly TRBD1 (5 bases). Trimming shortened V by 4 bases and J by 4 bases, and 9 bases separated the two germline ends. CDR3 length: 12 residues. Germline CDR1 reads SGHRS; CDR2 reads YFSETQ. In DNA form, the CDR3 reads TGCGCCAGCAGCGTACCAGGGTACGAGCAGTACTTC. Amino acids: CASSVPGYEQYF.

This chain uses TRBV9 with TRBJ2-1, with 8 nucleotides matching TRBD2. The V gene end was trimmed by 0 bases and the J gene end by 2 bases; junction bases not matched to a gene: 4. Germline CDR1 reads SGDLS; CDR2 reads YYNGEE. The CDR3 has 16 amino acids. The CDR3 DNA follows: TGTGCCAGCAGCGTAGTCCCGGGGGGGACCTACAATGAGCAGTTCTTC. Translation gives CASSVVPGGTYNEQFF.